The 13 T cell receptor beta chains in this list originate from one sample, sequenced in a study of blood T cells in healthy people across ages. For the second PCR, which ran for about 7 to 11 cycles, a sample-barcoded 5' primer and a J-beta primer mix were used. TCRdb re-called the 5' RACE reads with MiXCR, one entry per CDR3 protein. Here the sample spans 1,300,000 or so distinct CDR3 sequences, 55% to 75% being singletons. Sequencing was performed on blood. These receptors originate from a man between 18 and 35 years old in good health.

There are a few counts of this clonotype. This rearrangement joins TRBV13 to TRBJ2-7; perhaps TRBD1 as D (6 bases). This CDR3 region has 14 residues. The V gene lost 0 bases and the J gene lost 5 bases, with 11 bases spanning the gap. Germline-derived CDR1 and CDR2 are PRHDT and FYEKMQ (reference sequence). The CDR3 here is CASSLGQGKDEQYF. CDR3 coding DNA: TGTGCCAGCAGCTTAGGCCAGGGGAAAGACGAGCAGTACTTC.

The chain is built from TRBV7-9 and TRBJ2-5, with TRBD1 as a possible D gene (5 bases). The CDR3 extends over 15 amino acids. Per germline, CDR1 SEHNR and CDR2 FQNEAQ (reference sequence). V gave up 2 bases and J gave up 1 base, with 11 bases separating them. The CDR3 DNA reads as TGTGCCAGCAGCTTATCGCTTAGGGGCCAAGAGACCCAGTACTTC. Amino acids: CASSLSLRGQETQYF. Full variable domain (missing parts from reference TRBV7-9 and TRBJ2-5): DTGVSQNPRHKITKRGQNVTFRCDPISEHNRLYWYRQTLGQGPEFLTYFQNEAQLEKSRLLSDRFSAERPKGSFSTLEIQRTEQGDSAMYLCASSLSLRGQETQYFGPGTRLLVL.

The CDR3 DNA reads TGCAGTGCTGCACCGGGACAGGCAGGACCAAACAATGAGCAGTTCTTC. This encodes CSAAPGQAGPNNEQFF. V and J are TRBV20-1 and TRBJ2-1; 8 nucleotides match TRBD1. CDR1 and CDR2 from the germline V gene are DFQATT and SNEGSKA (reference sequence). The CDR3 length is 16 residues. V was pared by 5 bases and J by 5 bases, with 14 bases of the junction left unmatched.

J is TRBJ1-1 and V is TRBV7-9; 10 bases line up with TRBD1. Losses at the gene ends were 1 base for V and 5 bases for J; bases not matched to a gene: 4. Per germline, CDR1 SEHNR and CDR2 FQNEAQ (reference sequence). The CDR3 sequence is 15 residues long. CDR3 nucleotides: TGTGCCAGCAGCTTAGGACAGGGGGCTAGGACTGAAGCTTTCTTT. Translating gives CASSLGQGARTEAFF.

This sequence joins TRBV10-1 and TRBJ2-3; 7 positions match TRBD1. Germline CDR1 WNHNN, CDR2 SYGVQD (reference sequence). The CDR3 length is 13 residues. V trimming: 0 bases; J trimming: 8 bases; junction bases outside the gene matches: 2. The CDR3: CASSESGQATQYF. CDR3 nucleotides: TGCGCCAGCAGTGAGTCAGGACAGGCTACGCAGTATTTT.

The chain is built from TRBV20-1 and TRBJ1-5; D unresolved. This CDR3 has 14 residues. The germline gives CDR1 DFQATT, CDR2 SNEGSKA (reference sequence). Trimming took 0 bases from V and 0 from J, leaving 6 bases between them. In nucleotides, the CDR3 is TGCAGTGCTAGAGATCCCGATAGCAATCAGCCCCAGCATTTT. Its translation is CSARDPDSNQPQHF.

The genes are TRBV29-1 and TRBJ1-1; 11 nucleotides align to TRBD1. V lost 7 bases and J lost 4; bases outside the gene matches: 2. The CDR3 spans 12 residues. The V gene's germline CDR1 is SQVTM and CDR2 ANQGSEA. CDR3 in amino acids: CSAGQGATEAFF. DNA for the CDR3: TGCAGCGCCGGACAGGGGGCCACTGAAGCTTTCTTT.

V and J are TRBV10-3 and TRBJ1-1, with D unresolved. V was shortened by 1 base and J by 1 base, with 10 bases between the two germline ends. The CDR3 has 15 amino acids. Looked up from germline, CDR1 is ENHRY and CDR2 is SYGVKD. The CDR3 reads CAISELPLPNTEAFF. DNA for the CDR3: TGTGCCATCAGTGAGTTACCGCTCCCGAACACTGAAGCTTTCTTT.

The V and J genes are TRBV29-1 and TRBJ1-2, with 7 bases identical to TRBD1. With V trimmed by 0 bases and J by 4 bases, 5 bases remained unmatched. Per the germline V gene, CDR1 is SQVTM and CDR2 is ANQGSEA. The length of the CDR3 is 14 residues. CDR3 bases: TGCAGCGTTGAAGACCGCAGGACAGGCTATGGCTACACCTTC. It specifies CSVEDRRTGYGYTF.

This clonotype occurred once. The chain has TRBV4-3 and TRBJ2-7, with D possibly being TRBD1 (5 bases). V was shortened by 1 base and J by 3 bases, with 16 bases between the two germline ends. This CDR3 spans 16 amino acids. Germline CDR1 and CDR2: LGHNA and YSLEER. CDR3 sequence (DNA): TGCGCCAGCAGCCAAGCAGTCTGGGGTCAGGGCTACGAGCAGTACTTC. Its protein is CASSQAVWGQGYEQYF.

V is TRBV6-5 and J is TRBJ1-1; D is perhaps TRBD1 (5 bases). The CDR3 runs to 14 residues. V was trimmed by 6 bases and J by 6 bases, leaving 17 bases between them. CDR1 and CDR2 from the germline V gene are MNHEY and SVGAGI. The CDR3 DNA reads as TGTGCCAGCAGCTCACACGGGGAGGGGTCTGAAGCTTTCTTT. Protein product: CASSSHGEGSEAFF.

The chain combines TRBV20-1 with TRBJ2-7; D gene ambiguous. The CDR3 is 12 amino acids. V was clipped by 0 bases and J by 4 bases, with 7 bases between them. Germline V lookup: CDR1 DFQATT, CDR2 SNEGSKA (reference sequence). CDR3 sequence reads: CSARERVYEQYF. The CDR3 nucleotides are TGCAGTGCTAGAGAGAGAGTGTACGAGCAGTACTTC.

The rearrangement uses TRBV12-5 and TRBJ1-2; no reliable D call. V was clipped by 2 bases and J by 5 bases, with 12 bases between them. The CDR3 is 14 residues long. The germline V gene encodes CDR1 LGHNT and CDR2 FRNRAP. The CDR3 nucleotides read TGTGCTAGTGGTTTGTCCTCCTTCGGATATGGCTACACCTTC. It specifies CASGLSSFGYGYTF.